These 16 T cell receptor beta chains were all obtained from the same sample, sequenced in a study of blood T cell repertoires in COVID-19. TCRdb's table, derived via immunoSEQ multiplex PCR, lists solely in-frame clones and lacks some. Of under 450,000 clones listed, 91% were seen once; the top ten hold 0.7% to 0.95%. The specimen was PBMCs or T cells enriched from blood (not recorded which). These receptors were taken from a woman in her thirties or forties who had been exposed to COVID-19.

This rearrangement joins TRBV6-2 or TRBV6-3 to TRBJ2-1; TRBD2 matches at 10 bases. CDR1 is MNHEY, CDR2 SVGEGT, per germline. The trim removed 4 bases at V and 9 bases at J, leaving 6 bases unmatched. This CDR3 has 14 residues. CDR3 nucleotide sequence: TGTGCCAGCAGTTCCGAGCGGGAGGGCGGTGAGCAGTTCTTC. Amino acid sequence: CASSSEREGGEQFF.

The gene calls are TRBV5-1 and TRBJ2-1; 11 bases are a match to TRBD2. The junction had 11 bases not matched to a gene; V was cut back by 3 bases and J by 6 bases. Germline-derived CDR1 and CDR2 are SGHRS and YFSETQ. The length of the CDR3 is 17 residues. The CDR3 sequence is CASSSDLIAGGPNEQFF. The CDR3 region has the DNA TGCGCCAGCAGCTCGGATCTAATAGCGGGGGGGCCCAATGAGCAGTTCTTC.

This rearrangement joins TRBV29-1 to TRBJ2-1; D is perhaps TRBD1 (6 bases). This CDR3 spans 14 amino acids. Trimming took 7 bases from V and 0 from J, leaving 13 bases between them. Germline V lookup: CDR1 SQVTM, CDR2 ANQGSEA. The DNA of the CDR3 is TGCAGCGCTAGGACAGTACACTCCTACAATGAGCAGTTCTTC. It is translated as CSARTVHSYNEQFF.

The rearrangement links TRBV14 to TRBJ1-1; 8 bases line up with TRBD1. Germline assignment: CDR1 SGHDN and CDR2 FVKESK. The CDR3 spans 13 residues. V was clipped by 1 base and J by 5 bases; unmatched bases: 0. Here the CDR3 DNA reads TGTGCCAGCAGCCAAGGACAGGGGACTGAAGCTTTCTTT. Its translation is CASSQGQGTEAFF.

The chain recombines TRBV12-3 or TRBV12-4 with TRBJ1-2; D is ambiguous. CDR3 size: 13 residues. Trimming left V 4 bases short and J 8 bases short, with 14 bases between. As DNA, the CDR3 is TGTGCCAGCAGTTCAGTGGCCCCCGGGGGCTACACCTTC. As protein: CASSSVAPGGYTF.

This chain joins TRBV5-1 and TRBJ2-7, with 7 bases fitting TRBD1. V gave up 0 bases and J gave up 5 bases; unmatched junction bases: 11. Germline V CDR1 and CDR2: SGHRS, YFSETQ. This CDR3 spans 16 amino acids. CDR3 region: CASSLGGNRGRNEQYF. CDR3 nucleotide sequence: TGCGCCAGCAGCTTGGGGGGCAATAGGGGGCGCAACGAGCAGTACTTC.

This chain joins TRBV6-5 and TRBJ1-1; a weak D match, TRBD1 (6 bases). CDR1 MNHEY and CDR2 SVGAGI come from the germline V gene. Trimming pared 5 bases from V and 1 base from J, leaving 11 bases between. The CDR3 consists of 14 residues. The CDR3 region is CASSPGTTNTEAFF. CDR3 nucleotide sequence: TGTGCCAGCAGTCCCGGGACAACGAACACTGAAGCTTTCTTT.

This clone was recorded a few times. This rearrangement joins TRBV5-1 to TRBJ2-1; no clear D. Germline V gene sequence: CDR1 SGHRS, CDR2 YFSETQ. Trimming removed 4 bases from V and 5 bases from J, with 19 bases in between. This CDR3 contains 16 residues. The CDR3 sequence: CASSQHATTLDNEQFF. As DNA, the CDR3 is TGCGCCAGCAGCCAGCATGCGACGACTCTTGACAATGAGCAGTTCTTC.

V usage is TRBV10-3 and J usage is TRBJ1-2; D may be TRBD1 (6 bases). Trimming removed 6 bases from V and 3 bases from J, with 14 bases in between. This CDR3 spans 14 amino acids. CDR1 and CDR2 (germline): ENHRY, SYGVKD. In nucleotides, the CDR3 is TGTGCCATCAGGCCTGATACAGGGTACTATGGCTACACCTTC. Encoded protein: CAIRPDTGYYGYTF.

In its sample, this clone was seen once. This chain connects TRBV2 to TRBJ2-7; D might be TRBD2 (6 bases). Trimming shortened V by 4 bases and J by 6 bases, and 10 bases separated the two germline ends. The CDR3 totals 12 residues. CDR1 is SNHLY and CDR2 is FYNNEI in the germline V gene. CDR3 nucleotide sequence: TGTGCCAGCAGTGCCGGGGGTATCGAGCAGTACTTC. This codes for CASSAGGIEQYF.

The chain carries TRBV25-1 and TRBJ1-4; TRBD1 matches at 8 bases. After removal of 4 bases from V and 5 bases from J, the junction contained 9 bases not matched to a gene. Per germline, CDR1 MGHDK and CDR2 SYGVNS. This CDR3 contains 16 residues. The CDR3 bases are TGTGCCAGCAGTGCAGGAGACAGGGGTTGGAATGAAAAACTGTTTTTT. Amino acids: CASSAGDRGWNEKLFF.

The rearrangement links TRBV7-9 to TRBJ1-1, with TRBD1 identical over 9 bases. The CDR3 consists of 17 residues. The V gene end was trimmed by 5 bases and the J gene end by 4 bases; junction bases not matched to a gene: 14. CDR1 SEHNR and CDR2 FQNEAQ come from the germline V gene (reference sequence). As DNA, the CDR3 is TGTGCCAGCAGCCCTACCGGCCCCACAGGGGGCCCCACTGAAGCTTTCTTT. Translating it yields CASSPTGPTGGPTEAFF.

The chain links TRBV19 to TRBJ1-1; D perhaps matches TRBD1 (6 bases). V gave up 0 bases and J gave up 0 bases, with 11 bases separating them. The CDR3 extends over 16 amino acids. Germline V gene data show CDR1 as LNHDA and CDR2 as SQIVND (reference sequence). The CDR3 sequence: CASSIDRQAMNTEAFF. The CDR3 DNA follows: TGTGCCAGTAGTATAGATCGACAGGCAATGAACACTGAAGCTTTCTTT.

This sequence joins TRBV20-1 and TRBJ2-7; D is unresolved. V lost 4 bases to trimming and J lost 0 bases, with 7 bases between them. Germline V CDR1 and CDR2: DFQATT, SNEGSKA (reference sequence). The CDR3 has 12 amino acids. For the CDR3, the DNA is TGCAGTGCTACTGACTTCTCCTACGAGCAGTACTTC. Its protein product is CSATDFSYEQYF.

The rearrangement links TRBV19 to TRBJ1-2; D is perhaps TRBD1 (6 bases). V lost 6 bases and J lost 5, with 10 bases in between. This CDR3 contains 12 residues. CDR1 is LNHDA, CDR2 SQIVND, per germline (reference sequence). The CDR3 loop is CASRIQGYGYTF. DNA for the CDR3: TGTGCCAGTAGAATCCAGGGGTATGGCTACACCTTC.

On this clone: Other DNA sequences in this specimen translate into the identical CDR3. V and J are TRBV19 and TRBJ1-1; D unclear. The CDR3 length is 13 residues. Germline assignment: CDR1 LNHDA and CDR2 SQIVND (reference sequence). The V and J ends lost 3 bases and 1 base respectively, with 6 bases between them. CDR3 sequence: CASSMTGNTEAFF. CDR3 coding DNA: TGTGCCAGTAGTATGACGGGGAACACTGAAGCTTTCTTT.